This T cell receptor (beta chain) was observed in a study of shared clonotypes between healthy human individuals. Per the study methods: Filtering of immunoSEQ junctional sequences could not match full-length read filtering. The assay was immunoSEQ multiplex PCR, and TCRdb's table has in-frame clones only and misses some. V and J calls and clone size are copied from that table; D and trimming were computed from the DNA. The sample has roughly 1,100,000 clones, about 75% seen once; the top ten hold around 1.5%. The sequence came from a young man in good health. Sample: memory CD4+ T cells sorted from blood. Specified subset: CD45RA-negative fraction.

In DNA, the CDR3 is TGTGCCGTCTCCCCGGCGACGGGGCCCTACGAGCAGTACTTC. Translating it yields CAVSPATGPYEQYF. The chain joins TRBV27 to TRBJ2-7, with D perhaps matching TRBD1 or TRBD2 (5 bases each). Germline CDR1 and CDR2: MNHEY and SMNVEV (reference sequence). The CDR3 contains 14 residues. Between the trimmed V and J ends, which lost 11 bases and 2 bases, there was a span of 19 bases.